Listed below are T cell receptor beta chains from one sample, sequenced in a study of blood T cells in healthy people across ages. Each CDR3 protein gets one entry after TCRdb re-called the 5' RACE reads with MiXCR. The sample consists of roughly 1,700,000 distinct CDR3 sequences, approximately 28% of them appearing once. Specimen: blood. The source of these receptors is a woman aged 30 to 39 in good health. Both conserved end residues are part of each CDR3. The D gene is left open where the match is weak. Clone size is given for some rows only: seen once, a few or many times, or a class if the clone is expanded.

>TRBV3-1|16|TRBJ2-7|once|TRBD2
CASSSPRTSGAGEQYF
TGTGCCAGCAGCTCCCCTCGGACTAGCGGTGCGGGGGAGCAGTACTTC
>TRBV11-2|14|TRBJ2-2|many|-
CASSRRGNTGELFF
TGTGCCAGCAGCCGGCGGGGGAACACCGGGGAGCTGTTTTTT
>TRBV2|13|TRBJ2-1|-|-
CASILDLLNEQFF
TGTGCCAGCATCCTGGACCTTCTCAATGAGCAGTTCTTC
>TRBV20-1|13|TRBJ1-4|-|TRBD1
CSARQGAREKLFF
TGCAGTGCTCGACAGGGAGCAAGGGAAAAACTGTTTTTT
>TRBV9|14|TRBJ2-7|-|-
CASSVEQAPYEQYF
TGTGCCAGCAGCGTAGAACAGGCACCGTACGAGCAGTACTTC
>TRBV11-2|12|TRBJ1-2|-|-
CARSDFRGGYTF
TGTGCCCGCAGCGATTTCAGGGGAGGCTACACCTTC
>TRBV12-5|12|TRBJ2-3|few|-
CASGQGADTQYF
TGTGCTAGTGGTCAAGGGGCAGATACGCAGTATTTT
>TRBV12-3/TRBV12-4|15|TRBJ1-2|-|-
CASSFDIGTVYGYTF
TGTGCCAGCAGCTTTGATATAGGGACGGTCTATGGCTACACCTTC
>TRBV7-2|13|TRBJ2-3|many|-
CASSSLQISTQYF
TGTGCCAGCAGCTCCCTTCAGATATCAACGCAGTATTTT
>TRBV10-2|14|TRBJ2-3|few|TRBD2
CASSGVAGIDTQYF
TGCGCCAGCAGTGGGGTAGCGGGGATAGATACGCAGTATTTT
>TRBV9|15|TRBJ1-3|-|-
CASSAYTGSGNTIYF
TGTGCCAGCAGCGCATATACAGGTTCTGGAAACACCATATATTTT
>TRBV7-2|14|TRBJ1-4|few|-
CASSLRLVRSKLFF
TGTGCCAGCAGCTTAAGGCTAGTGAGAAGCAAACTGTTTTTT
>TRBV20-1|11|TRBJ1-1|-|-
CSAKLNTEAFF
TGCAGTGCGAAGCTGAACACTGAAGCTTTCTTT
>TRBV27|16|TRBJ2-3|few|-
CASSLTPSKRTDTQYF
TGTGCCAGCAGTTTAACCCCGAGTAAGCGCACAGATACGCAGTATTTT